This T cell receptor (beta chain) originates from a study of blood T cell repertoires in COVID-19. Study overall: From T cells, B-cell-depleted T cells, or PBMCs came the material, which was cDNA or gDNA.

Participants were aged about 18 to 90 years, lived in around 25 US areas, and enrolled virtually. Cohort placement rested on clinical history that participants reported themselves. This CDR3 contains 12 residues. Per the germline V gene, CDR1 is MDHEN and CDR2 is SYDVKM. V dropped 3 bases and J dropped 3 bases, with 6 bases sitting between them. Per the original data handling: Amplification from reference gene primers served as the basis for estimated nucleated cell counts. The assay was immunoSEQ multiplex PCR, and TCRdb's table has in-frame clones only and misses some. V and J calls and clone size are copied from that table; D and trimming were computed from the DNA. The table shows approximately 300,000 clones, with 86% occurring only once.

What was sequenced was PBMCs or T cells enriched from blood (not recorded which). This chain connects TRBV28 to TRBJ2-7; no clear D. The TCR was taken from a woman aged 18-35 years who had recovered from COVID-19. CDR3: CASSFPHYEQYF. In DNA form, the CDR3 reads TGTGCCAGCAGTTTCCCCCACTACGAGCAGTACTTC.